This TCR beta chain derives from a study of beta chain features in type 1 diabetes. After removal of 1 base from V and 4 bases from J, the junction contained 4 bases not matched to a gene. Germline CDR1 reads LGHNA; CDR2 reads YNFKEQ. The CDR3 has 16 amino acids. Overall study findings and caveats: Type 1 diabetes patients had fewer VDJ junction insertions and more deletions. The naive, central memory and Treg TCRB repertoires of patients appeared to be more similar to one another than those of healthy donors.

The entirety of the isolated RNA underwent reverse transcription, so expressed TCRB transcripts were sequenced. TCRdb's copy holds only in-frame clones and misses some; the assay was immunoSEQ multiplex PCR. The sample shows more than 150,000 clones, about 13% of them seen only once. The sample holds a few counts of this clone. What it recognizes is unknown. This sequence was found in a woman between 18 and 29 years old in good health. Sequencing was carried out using central memory CD4+ T cells from blood. The chain couples TRBV4-2 to TRBJ2-1; the match to TRBD2 covers 10 bases. The CDR3 coding sequence is TGTGCCAGCAGCCAAGTGGCTAGCGGGAGTTACAATGAGCAGTTCTTC. It specifies CASSQVASGSYNEQFF.